This T cell receptor beta chain was observed in a study of CD8+CD57+ T cells in acquired aplastic anemia. Background on the study: The study obtained an average of approximately 3 ug of DNA from sorted CD4+ and CD8+ cells.

About this clonotype itself: Its antigen is as yet unknown.

Those patients picked for sequencing had displayed CD8+CD57+ cell expansion on flow cytometry. Severe acquired aplastic anemia was present in all patients. The template used for profiling TCR beta VDJ and CDR3 was genomic DNA. TCRdb reanalysed the reads using MiXCR and keeps one entry per CDR3 protein. Of hundreds of thousands of distinct CDR3 sequences detected, about a third appear once; the ten largest clones hold 0.7% to 1%. The CDR3 runs 19 residues. The germline V and J ends were trimmed by 5 bases and 0 bases, with 23 bases remaining between them. Study-level results: Controls did not differ significantly from patients in CD8+ Simpson's diversity. Patients and controls shared approximately 28 CD8+ CDR3 sequences.

Sequencing was performed on sorted CD4+, CD8+, or CD8+CD57+ T cells (not recorded which) from PBMCs. The chain combines TRBV12-3 or TRBV12-4 with TRBJ1-5; D is ambiguous. The source is a human donor with aplastic anemia. The CDR3 loop is CASSPPRGSWLHSNQPQHF. The CDR3 bases are TGTGCCAGCAGTCCCCCACGGGGATCTTGGCTTCATAGCAATCAGCCCCAGCATTTT.